The clone carrying this T cell receptor beta chain was observed a handful of times. The data were obtained in a study of blood T cell repertoires in COVID-19. Study overall: The samples span acute and convalescent COVID-19 from the United States, Italy and Spain.

Study processing details: For nucleated cells, counts were estimated from reference gene primer amplification. This table comes from immunoSEQ multiplex PCR, and its TCRdb copy is limited to in-frame clones, with some not included. V and J calls and clone size are given by that table; D and trimming were obtained from the DNA. The sample lists roughly 150,000 clones; around 80% were seen once. This CDR3 region has 14 residues. Germline assignment: CDR1 LGHDT and CDR2 YNNKEL (reference sequence). V was trimmed by 7 bases and J by 4 bases, leaving 16 bases between them. Sequenced sample: peripheral blood. The sequence derives from a man between 60 and 75 years old with acute or convalescent COVID-19. J is TRBJ1-1 and V is TRBV3-1 (or the pseudogene TRBV3-2); tentatively, D is TRBD1 (6 bases). CDR3 nucleotide sequence: TGTGCCAGCACCCTTTCGAGGGGGGGCACTGAAGCTTTCTTT. Translation gives CASTLSRGGTEAFF.